This T cell receptor (beta chain) was identified during a study of glioma-infiltrating T cells after dendritic cell vaccination. Study context: At biweekly intervals, patients got three intradermal dendritic cell vaccine injections.

About this clone itself: Its antigen is not known.

Method: immunoSEQ multiplex PCR; TCRdb's copy keeps in-frame clones and lacks some. The sample carries 80,000 to 100,000 clones, 70% to 80% recorded once. CDR3 length equals 14 residues. Germline trimming cut 5 bases from V and 4 bases from J; bases unmatched to any gene: 7. Germline CDR1 and CDR2: SEHNR and FQNEAQ (reference sequence). Overall study findings and caveats: Higher pretreatment TIL content predicted longer progression-free time and survival.

Sequencing used blood, obtained before dendritic cell vaccination. The chain carries TRBV7-9 and TRBJ2-5; TRBD2 matches at 7 bases. The sequence came from a human donor with glioblastoma. The chain's CDR3 is CASSLAGVGETQYF. DNA of the CDR3: TGTGCCAGCAGCCTGGCGGGGGTAGGAGAGACCCAGTACTTC.